These 4 T cell receptor beta chains were sequenced from one sample in a study of blood T cell repertoires in COVID-19. Assay used: immunoSEQ multiplex PCR; TCRdb lists only in-frame clones, some missing. Of about 250,000 clones detected, around nine tenths appear once; the ten largest clones hold 0.94%. Sequencing used peripheral blood. The receptors here all came from a woman aged 40-49 years who had recovered from COVID-19.

This clone was detected only a few times. The rearrangement links TRBV27 to TRBJ2-2; 7 bases line up with TRBD2. V dropped 3 bases and J dropped 5; count of bases not matched to a gene: 3. The CDR3 covers 14 residues. Germline values: CDR1 MNHEY, CDR2 SMNVEV (reference sequence). CDR3 nucleotides: TGTGCCAGCAGTTTTTTTAGCGGGACCGGGGAGCTGTTTTTT. Its translation is CASSFFSGTGELFF.

V and J are TRBV12-2 and TRBJ1-1; the table's D call of TRBD1 was not tested on the DNA. TRBV12-2 has pseudogene status. The CDR3 covers 15 residues. This CDR3 is CASRLGDRLNTEAFF. The CDR3 nucleotides are TGTGCAAGTCGCTTAGGCGACAGATTGAACACTGAAGCTTTCTTT.

This chain connects TRBV19 to TRBJ2-3, with TRBD2 matching 11 bases. J was trimmed by 4 bases and V by 7 bases; bases with no gene match: 7. This CDR3 has 15 amino acids. Germline V gene data show CDR1 as LNHDA and CDR2 as SQIVND (reference sequence). In DNA, the CDR3 is TGTGCCAGTACAGCAACTAGCGGGAGTTCAGATACGCAGTATTTT. Its protein is CASTATSGSSDTQYF.

The chain carries TRBV2 and TRBJ1-4; 7 positions agree with TRBD1. Germline V CDR1 and CDR2: SNHLY, FYNNEI. The CDR3 loop spans 12 amino acids. J was trimmed by 5 bases and V by 8 bases; bases with no gene match: 2. The DNA of the CDR3 is TGTGCCAGCGTACAGGGGAATGAAAAACTGTTTTTT. Translated, it gives CASVQGNEKLFF.